Listed below are T cell receptor beta chains from one sample, sequenced in a study of cytomegalovirus exposure and HLA in healthy donors. TCRdb keeps only in-frame clones here, not all; method: immunoSEQ multiplex PCR. The sample shows some 200,000 clones, around 77% of them seen only once. The sample was PBMCs. These receptors all come from a woman under 40 in good health and CMV-seropositive. Both conserved end residues are part of each CDR3. Each record gives: clone size, D gene, V gene, J gene, CDR3 protein, CDR3 DNA. A D gene is named only where the DNA matches it firmly. Size is omitted from some rows. Given values are once, few, many or a class for expanded clones.

>NA|NA|TRBV6-5|TRBJ1-4
CASSYEAGAGEKLFF
TGTGCCAGCAGTTACGAGGCAGGGGCCGGCGAAAAACTGTTTTTT
>NA|TRBD1|TRBV5-1|TRBJ2-7
CASSLSSVPLTGGAEQYF
TGCGCCAGCAGCTTGTCATCTGTCCCCTTAACAGGGGGCGCCGAGCAGTACTTC
>NA|NA|TRBV6-5|TRBJ1-1
CASRKQGNTEAFF
TGTGCCAGCAGGAAACAGGGGAACACTGAAGCTTTCTTT
>NA|TRBD1|TRBV7-9|TRBJ1-3
CASSFGALGQGRAGNTIYF
TGTGCCAGCAGCTTCGGCGCTCTCGGACAGGGACGGGCTGGAAACACCATATATTTT
>NA|NA|TRBV7-2|TRBJ2-7
CASSLEASATYKQYF
TGTGCCAGCAGCTTAGAGGCTAGCGCGACCTACAAGCAGTACTTC
>NA|NA|TRBV18|TRBJ2-7
CASSPPDRLPSFYEQYF
TGTGCCAGCTCACCACCAGACAGGCTCCCGTCCTTCTACGAGCAGTACTTC
>NA|TRBD2|TRBV5-4|TRBJ2-5
CASSPGEREQETQYF
TGTGCCAGCAGCCCAGGGGAGCGGGAGCAAGAGACCCAGTACTTC
>NA|NA|TRBV23-1|TRBJ2-7
CASSQWETGEQYF
TGCGCCAGCAGTCAATGGGAGACGGGGGAGCAGTACTTC
>NA|TRBD1|TRBV6-6|TRBJ1-3
CASSSSARGPGNTIYF
TGTGCCAGCAGTTCGTCGGCCAGGGGGCCTGGAAACACCATATATTTT
>NA|TRBD1|TRBV11-3|TRBJ2-7
CASSLGQGYDEQYF
TGTGCCAGCAGCTTAGGACAGGGATACGACGAGCAGTACTTC
>NA|NA|TRBV19|TRBJ2-7
CASSIGRSYEQYF
TGTGCCAGTAGTATCGGGAGATCCTACGAGCAGTACTTC
>NA|NA|TRBV28|TRBJ1-5
CASTSGYSNQPQHF
TGTGCCAGCACTTCAGGTTATAGCAATCAGCCCCAGCATTTT
>once|NA|TRBV19|TRBJ1-2
CASSTGVAPSRGYTF
TGTGCCAGTAGTACGGGTGTAGCCCCCTCGCGTGGCTACACCTTC
>few|NA|TRBV6-6|TRBJ1-5
CASRPTSLSNQPQHF
TGTGCCAGCAGACCCACTAGCCTCAGCAATCAGCCCCAGCATTTT
>NA|NA|TRBV5-1|TRBJ2-2
CASSSAVGRNTGELFF
TGCGCCAGCAGCTCCGCGGTGGGGAGGAACACCGGGGAGCTGTTTTTT
>NA|NA|TRBV5-1|TRBJ1-1
CASAAGDMNTEAFF
TGCGCCAGCGCGGCAGGGGACATGAACACTGAAGCTTTCTTT
>NA|NA|TRBV6-5|TRBJ2-3
CASSYVVGTDTQYF
TGTGCCAGCAGTTACGTGGTAGGCACAGATACGCAGTATTTT
>NA|TRBD2|TRBV5-1|TRBJ2-7
CASSLATSATSYEQYF
TGCGCCAGCAGCTTGGCCACTAGCGCTACCTCCTACGAGCAGTACTTC
>NA|NA|TRBV29-1|TRBJ2-1
CSAHGDYNEQFF
TGCAGCGCCCACGGGGACTACAATGAGCAGTTCTTC
>NA|TRBD2|TRBV5-1|TRBJ2-2
CASSYTSGGRETGELFF
TGCGCCAGCAGTTACACTAGCGGGGGGCGAGAAACCGGGGAGCTGTTTTTT
>NA|NA|TRBV6-6|TRBJ1-1
CASSRGLVEAFF
TGTGCCAGCAGCAGGGGTTTGGTTGAAGCTTTCTTT
>few|TRBD2|TRBV5-1|TRBJ2-3
CASSFLAGSTDTQYF
TGCGCCAGCAGCTTTTTAGCGGGGAGCACAGATACGCAGTATTTT
>NA|NA|TRBV5-1|TRBJ2-7
CASSKDPASSYEQYF
TGCGCCAGCAGCAAAGATCCCGCGTCCTCCTACGAGCAGTACTTC
>NA|TRBD1|TRBV5-6|TRBJ1-6
CASSLWDRGLPYSPLHF
TGTGCCAGCAGCTTGTGGGACAGGGGGCTCCCTTATTCACCCCTCCACTTT
>NA|NA|TRBV6-6|TRBJ1-1
CASSYSRSAEAFF
TGTGCCAGCAGTTACTCCCGCAGCGCTGAAGCTTTCTTT
>NA|NA|TRBV19|TRBJ1-5
CASSIIPGRSNQPQHF
TGTGCCAGTAGTATTATCCCGGGGAGGAGCAATCAGCCCCAGCATTTT
>NA|TRBD1|TRBV7-8|TRBJ1-5
CASSLGVGDRGGQPQHF
TGTGCCAGCAGCTTAGGGGTAGGGGACAGGGGTGGTCAGCCCCAGCATTTT